These 32 T cell receptor beta chains came from one sample sequenced in a study of blood T cells in healthy people across ages. Sample-barcoded 5' priming and a J-beta primer mix drove a second PCR of 7 to 11 cycles. Using its own MiXCR run on the 5' RACE reads, TCRdb lists one record per CDR3 protein. The table lists around 790,000 distinct CDR3 sequences, roughly 44% of them singletons, with around 21% in the top ten. What was sequenced was blood. The receptors originated from a man in his 60s in good health.

This chain uses TRBV5-5 with TRBJ2-5; the D gene could be TRBD1 or TRBD2 (5 bases each). CDR1 is SGHKS and CDR2 is YYEKEE in the germline V gene (reference sequence). CDR3 length: 12 amino acids. Trimming took 5 bases from V and 11 from J, leaving 16 bases between them. In nucleotides, the CDR3 is TGTGCCAGCAGGGGGGACCCTAGGGAGCAGTACTTC. It translates to CASRGDPREQYF.

V is TRBV12-3 or TRBV12-4 and J is TRBJ2-7, with a tentative D call TRBD2 (5 bases). The CDR3 spans 15 residues. V was clipped by 7 bases and J by 5 bases, with 21 bases between them. Written as DNA, the CDR3 is TGTGCCAGCAACCTAGCCGGTTGGGCCTCGGACGAGCAGTACTTC. The encoded protein is CASNLAGWASDEQYF.

With regard to this clonotype: A much bigger clone sits one base away, suggesting this may be a read error. This chain links TRBV20-1 with TRBJ2-7, with a possible D match to TRBD2 (6 bases). Near its end, the DNA agrees better with TRBJ2-4, so the J call may be wrong. This CDR3 has 15 amino acids. Looked up from germline, CDR1 is DFQATT and CDR2 is SNEGSKA (reference sequence). The CDR3, as DNA: TGCAGTGCTAGAGATGGTAGGGAGGTCAAAAACATTCAGTACTTC. It translates to CSARDGREVKNIQYF.

This clonotype was seen only a few times. The V call is TRBV12-3 or TRBV12-4, the J call TRBJ2-3; D is perhaps TRBD2 (6 bases). This CDR3 has 15 amino acids. V lost 2 bases and J 6 bases, leaving 15 bases between the germline ends. Here the CDR3 DNA reads TGTGCCAGCAGTTTATGGGCGGCGGGGACGGATACGCAGTATTTT. Translated, it gives CASSLWAAGTDTQYF.

This clonotype was seen a single time. V gene TRBV21-1 combines with J gene TRBJ2-4; TRBD2 is taken as the D call from the table, unchecked against the DNA. Matching the DNA end better, TRBJ2-7 makes the J call doubtful. TRBV21-1 is a known pseudogene. There are 18 residues in the CDR3. Here the CDR3 DNA reads TGTGCCAGCAGCAAAGAAGACCCGGAGCCATCTCAATCCTACGAGCAGTACTTC. This gives the protein CASSKEDPEPSQSYEQYF.

The chain has TRBV12-5 and TRBJ2-3; 7 nucleotides agree with TRBD2. J was trimmed by 3 bases and V by 2 bases; bases with no gene match: 11. Germline V gene data show CDR1 as LGHNT and CDR2 as FRNRAP. This CDR3 region has 17 residues. The CDR3 region is CASGLRMWGGGTDTQYF. The CDR3 DNA follows: TGTGCTAGTGGTTTGAGGATGTGGGGCGGGGGAACAGATACGCAGTATTTT.

This clonotype was found once. CDR3: CASSRIWGGQYF. Written as DNA, the CDR3 is TGTGCCAGCAGCCGCATATGGGGTGGGCAGTACTTC. The V and J genes are TRBV11-2 and TRBJ2-7, with D uncertain. V was trimmed by 5 bases and J by 9 bases, leaving 14 bases between them. Looked up from germline, CDR1 is SGHAT and CDR2 is FQNNGV. The CDR3 runs to 12 residues.

Notes on this clonotype: One junction end disagrees with the germline gene, perhaps due to a read error. This chain uses TRBV20-1 with TRBJ1-2; D unresolved. This CDR3 has 10 residues. Germline V CDR1 and CDR2: DFQATT, SNEGSKA (reference sequence). The CDR3 DNA reads TGCAGTGCTAGAGAGTATGGCTGCACCTTC. This gives the protein CSAREYGCTF.

J is TRBJ2-1 and V is TRBV20-1; D is ambiguous. V lost 6 bases and J lost 2, with 14 bases in between. The CDR3 is made up of 14 amino acids. Germline loops: CDR1 DFQATT, CDR2 SNEGSKA (reference sequence). The CDR3 DNA follows: TGCAGTGCCAATTGGGGTCCCACCTACAATGAGCAGTTCTTC. Translation gives CSANWGPTYNEQFF.

In DNA, the CDR3 is TGTGCCAGCAGCTCTTCGGCAGCAGGCAATCAGCCCCAGCATTTT. This translates into CASSSSAAGNQPQHF. V and J are TRBV27 and TRBJ1-5; D remains ambiguous. CDR3 length: 15 residues. The V gene's germline CDR1 is MNHEY and CDR2 SMNVEV (reference sequence). The V end was cut by 6 bases, the J end by 2 bases, with 14 bases between.

This clonotype has a handful of counts. The chain employs TRBV15 and TRBJ2-3; TRBD1 matches 11 bases. Germline trimming cut 0 bases from V and 6 bases from J; bases unmatched to any gene: 5. The CDR3 spans 16 residues. Germline V gene lookup returns CDR1 LNHNV and CDR2 YYDKDF (reference sequence). The CDR3 region has the DNA TGTGCCACCAGCAGAGATCGGGACAGGGGGGAGGATACGCAGTATTTT. Its protein product is CATSRDRDRGEDTQYF.

The chain carries TRBV6-5 and TRBJ2-1, with D maybe TRBD2 (6 bases). The V and J ends lost 9 bases and 8 bases respectively, with 11 bases between them. Germline CDR1 is MNHEY and CDR2 is SVGAGI. This CDR3 is built from 11 residues. The CDR3: CASTSTHEQFF. In nucleotides, the CDR3 is TGTGCCAGTACTAGCACCCATGAGCAGTTCTTC.

J is TRBJ2-5 and V is TRBV6-5, with 7 bases identical to TRBD1. The J call may be faulty, since TRBJ2-7 better matches the DNA end. This CDR3 region has 15 residues. Germline CDR1 MNHEY, CDR2 SVGAGI. The CDR3 DNA sequence: TGTGCCAGCAGTTACGGTGACAGGGAATTCCACGAGCAGTACTTC. Translated, it gives CASSYGDREFHEQYF.

The chain links TRBV11-3 to TRBJ2-3; D remains ambiguous. The CDR3 runs to 12 residues. Trimming took off 4 bases at V and 5 bases at J, with 7 bases between the two ends. From germline, CDR1 is SGHNT and CDR2 YENEEA. Here the CDR3 DNA reads TGTGCCAGCAGCTATCGTAGAGATACGCAGTATTTT. Its translation is CASSYRRDTQYF.

V is TRBV3-1 and J is TRBJ2-3; maybe TRBD1 (6 bases). The CDR3 consists of 14 residues. Germline loops: CDR1 LGHDT, CDR2 YNNKEL (reference sequence). The V gene lost 7 bases and the J gene lost 4 bases, with 15 bases spanning the gap. CDR3 in DNA: TGTGCCAGCACCGACAGGACCGAATCAGATACGCAGTATTTT. The encoded protein is CASTDRTESDTQYF.

This clonotype was seen a few times. The J gene is TRBJ2-6, the V gene TRBV6-1; 9 nucleotides line up with TRBD2. The ends lost 6 bases at V and 0 bases at J; junction bases unmatched: 12. The CDR3 loop spans 19 amino acids. Germline CDR1 and CDR2: MNHNS and SASEGT. The CDR3 sequence: CASSQLGSGGVSGANVLTF. Here the CDR3 DNA reads TGTGCCAGCAGCCAATTAGGTAGCGGGGGTGTCTCTGGGGCCAACGTCCTGACTTTC.

This clonotype was counted a few times. This chain uses TRBV7-9 with TRBJ2-7, with 10 positions matching TRBD1. This CDR3 is 15 amino acids long. Unmatched junction bases numbered 4, after V lost 2 bases and J lost 3 bases. The germline V gene encodes CDR1 SEHNR and CDR2 FQNEAQ (reference sequence). This chain's CDR3 is CASSLKGQGFYEQYF. In nucleotides, the CDR3 is TGTGCCAGCAGCTTAAAGGGACAGGGGTTCTACGAGCAGTACTTC.

The sample holds a few counts of this clonotype. V gene TRBV5-6 combines with J gene TRBJ1-6, with TRBD1 matching over 7 bases. Germline CDR1 and CDR2: SGHDT and YYEEEE. The V and J ends lost 4 bases and 0 bases, in that order; junction bases with no gene match: 4. CDR3 length: 16 amino acids. In nucleotides, the CDR3 is TGTGCCAGCAGCCCCTACAGGGGCTCCTATAATTCACCCCTCCACTTT. This translates into CASSPYRGSYNSPLHF.

V gene TRBV28 combines with J gene TRBJ2-1; 7 nucleotides align to TRBD2. From germline, CDR1 is MDHEN and CDR2 SYDVKM. This CDR3 has 15 amino acids. V was pared by 4 bases and J by 8 bases, with 11 bases of the junction left unmatched. This CDR3 reads CASSSGPRLAYEQFF. CDR3 DNA: TGTGCCAGCAGTTCAGGGCCGAGACTAGCATATGAGCAGTTCTTC.

This clonotype was observed a handful of times. The rearrangement uses TRBV20-1 and TRBJ1-2; no firm D call. V gave up 0 bases and J gave up 0 bases, with 5 bases separating them. The CDR3 runs to 13 residues. Germline-derived CDR1 and CDR2 are DFQATT and SNEGSKA (reference sequence). CDR3 DNA sequence: TGCAGTGCTAGAGAGCAGTCTAACTATGGCTACACCTTC. Its protein product is CSAREQSNYGYTF.

This clonotype appeared once. The rearrangement links TRBV12-3 or TRBV12-4 to TRBJ2-1; 8 nucleotides line up with TRBD2. The CDR3 has 15 amino acids. With 4 bases clipped from V and 8 bases from J, the junction kept 10 bases outside the gene matches. The CDR3 DNA follows: TGTGCCAGCAGTTCAATAGCGGGAATCGAATATGAGCAGTTCTTC. Protein product: CASSSIAGIEYEQFF.

Regarding this clonotype: A read error may be the cause here, since a much bigger clone is one base away. The chain recombines TRBV20-1 with TRBJ2-7, with D uncertain. Trimming stripped 3 bases from V and 7 bases from J, with 22 bases between. The CDR3 length is 15 residues. Germline values: CDR1 DFQATT, CDR2 SNEGSKA (reference sequence). The CDR3 bases are TGCAGTGCTAGCTCGTCCCGTGGCTTTGTGAGTGAGCAGTACTTC. Residues: CSASSSRGFVSEQYF.

This clonotype showed up many times. Here the CDR3 reads CSVGTSYEQYF. Here the CDR3 DNA reads TGCAGCGTCGGGACAAGCTACGAGCAGTACTTC. This sequence joins TRBV29-1 and TRBJ2-7; tentatively, D is TRBD1 (6 bases). V was clipped by 6 bases and J by 3 bases, with 9 bases between them. The CDR3 extends over 11 amino acids. Germline V CDR1 and CDR2: SQVTM, ANQGSEA.

This clonotype was found a few times. As DNA, the CDR3 is TGTGCCAGCATCCCGGGACAGGGGTATGGCTACACCTTC. Protein: CASIPGQGYGYTF. The rearrangement joins TRBV28 to TRBJ1-2; TRBD1 matches 10 bases. CDR3 size: 13 residues. With 7 bases clipped from V and 5 bases from J, the junction kept 4 bases outside the gene matches. CDR1 and CDR2 from the germline V gene are MDHEN and SYDVKM.

The chain uses TRBV7-2 and TRBJ2-1; the D gene could be TRBD1 or TRBD2 (7 bases each). Germline V lookup: CDR1 SGHTA, CDR2 FQGNSA. The CDR3 has 13 amino acids. The V gene lost 1 base and the J gene lost 12 bases, with 13 bases spanning the gap. The DNA for the CDR3 is TGTGCCAGCAGCTTAGGGGGGGGGGACAGGCAGTTCTTC. It is translated as CASSLGGGDRQFF.

This chain connects TRBV20-1 to TRBJ2-2, with TRBD2 as a possible D gene (6 bases). Germline V CDR1 and CDR2: DFQATT, SNEGSKA (reference sequence). The CDR3 covers 12 residues. V lost 5 bases and J 5 bases, leaving 9 bases between the germline ends. CDR3 sequence: CSAAGPTGELFF. DNA of the CDR3: TGCAGTGCTGCGGGACCGACCGGGGAGCTGTTTTTT.

The CDR3 is CASSLRGTGAGELFF. The CDR3 DNA is TGTGCCAGCAGTCTCCGGGGGACAGGGGCCGGGGAGCTGTTTTTT. The chain links TRBV2 to TRBJ2-2; 10 bases are a match to TRBD1. After removal of 5 bases from V and 6 bases from J, the junction contained 6 bases not matched to a gene. This CDR3 has 15 amino acids. CDR1 and CDR2 from the germline V gene are SNHLY and FYNNEI.

The V gene is TRBV9, the J gene TRBJ2-6, with D perhaps TRBD1 or TRBD2 (5 bases each). Trimming removed 4 bases from V and 5 bases from J, with 19 bases in between. The CDR3 length is 17 residues. Germline assignment: CDR1 SGDLS and CDR2 YYNGEE. Here the CDR3 reads CASSTGPEAWRANVLTF. The DNA for the CDR3 is TGTGCCAGCAGCACGGGACCGGAAGCTTGGAGGGCCAACGTCCTGACTTTC.

This clonotype appeared a single time. V and J are TRBV3-1 and TRBJ1-5; D unclear. V dropped 1 base and J dropped 6 bases, with 13 bases sitting between them. The germline gives CDR1 LGHDT, CDR2 YNNKEL (reference sequence). This CDR3 is built from 15 residues. The CDR3 DNA reads TGTGCCAGCAGCCAAGGGGGTGGAACAAGTCAGCCCCAGCATTTT. Translated: CASSQGGGTSQPQHF.

This chain connects TRBV2 to TRBJ2-7; D might be TRBD1 (6 bases). Germline values: CDR1 SNHLY, CDR2 FYNNEI. The V gene lost 7 bases and the J gene lost 5 bases, with 12 bases spanning the gap. The CDR3 runs 12 residues. The CDR3 DNA reads TGTGCCAGCAAGAACCAGGGGCACGAGCAGTACTTC. This gives the protein CASKNQGHEQYF.

In its sample, this clonotype was seen a few times. The rearrangement links TRBV25-1 to TRBJ1-5; D is undetermined. V shed 2 bases and J shed 9 bases, with 14 bases lying between them. CDR3 length: 14 residues. The germline CDR1 and CDR2 sequences are MGHDK and SYGVNS. DNA for the CDR3: TGTGCCAGCAGTGAACTGGGGTCGGGTATGCCCCAGCATTTT. It yields the protein CASSELGSGMPQHF.

This sequence joins TRBV10-3 and TRBJ2-1; 8 nucleotides match TRBD2. Germline V gene data show CDR1 as ENHRY and CDR2 as SYGVKD. The CDR3 extends over 19 amino acids. Germline trimming cut 6 bases from V and 0 bases from J; bases unmatched to any gene: 16. CDR3 amino acids: CAIRSFERGPDSSYNEQFF. The DNA for the CDR3 is TGTGCCATCAGGAGCTTCGAGCGGGGGCCCGATAGCTCCTACAATGAGCAGTTCTTC.